Presented here are 10 T cell receptor beta chains from one specimen sequenced in a study of control samples from healthy donors and cancer patients. Some clones are missing from TCRdb's copy, which holds only in-frame ones; the method was immunoSEQ multiplex PCR. Of 95,000 to 150,000 clones in the sample, roughly 92% are singletons; the top ten hold 0.55% to 0.6%. Source material: PBMCs. These receptors originate from an elderly man with head and neck cancer.

This clone was found once. The chain uses TRBV27 and TRBJ1-6; the D gene is possibly TRBD1 (6 bases). V was clipped by 4 bases and J by 6 bases, with 13 bases between them. The CDR3 runs to 15 residues. Germline CDR1 and CDR2: MNHEY and SMNVEV (reference sequence). CDR3 amino acids: CASSYNREINSPLHF. In DNA form, the CDR3 reads TGTGCCAGCAGTTACAACAGGGAAATTAATTCACCCCTCCACTTT.

The chain employs TRBV11-3 and TRBJ2-2; no definite D call. Germline V gene sequence: CDR1 SGHNT, CDR2 YENEEA. V shed 5 bases and J shed 6 bases, with 10 bases lying between them. The CDR3 contains 13 residues. The CDR3 reads CASSRSRAGELFF. CDR3 DNA: TGTGCCAGCAGCCGCAGTCGGGCCGGGGAGCTGTTTTTT.

This clone was counted a single time. V gene TRBV19 combines with J gene TRBJ1-3; D possibly corresponds to TRBD1 (5 bases). V lost 7 bases, J lost 1 base, and 17 bases lay in between. The CDR3 consists of 16 residues. From germline, CDR1 is LNHDA and CDR2 SQIVND (reference sequence). CDR3 protein: CASTISGLLSGNTIYF. DNA of the CDR3: TGTGCCAGTACTATCTCGGGACTCCTTTCTGGAAACACCATATATTTT.

This clone was counted only a few times. The V and J genes are TRBV27 and TRBJ2-1; 11 bases align to TRBD2. After removal of 6 bases from V and 4 bases from J, the junction contained 5 bases not matched to a gene. The CDR3 has 15 amino acids. Germline V gene data show CDR1 as MNHEY and CDR2 as SMNVEV (reference sequence). The DNA of the CDR3 is TGTGCCAGCAGCACCGGGACTAGCGGTTACAATGAGCAGTTCTTC. This codes for CASSTGTSGYNEQFF.

This clone was observed a single time. The chain is built from TRBV5-8 and TRBJ1-5, with D hard to call. CDR1 and CDR2 (germline): SGHTS, YDEGEE. Trimming shortened V by 2 bases and J by 4 bases, and 13 bases separated the two germline ends. The CDR3 is made up of 15 amino acids. CDR3 protein: CASSFVQRPNQPQHF. Written as DNA, the CDR3 is TGTGCCAGCAGCTTCGTGCAGCGCCCAAATCAGCCCCAGCATTTT.

This chain links TRBV6-6 with TRBJ1-1; TRBD1 is a possible D gene (6 bases). Germline V gene sequence: CDR1 MNHNY, CDR2 SVGAGI (reference sequence). Trimming took 8 bases from V and 4 from J, leaving 14 bases between them. This CDR3 region has 13 residues. The CDR3 DNA reads TGTGCCAGCCGGGGGGCAACGATCACTGAAGCTTTCTTT. As protein: CASRGATITEAFF.

The rearrangement links TRBV5-1 to TRBJ2-1, with TRBD2 matching over 12 bases. This CDR3 comprises 16 residues. J gave up 8 bases and V 6 bases, and 12 bases lay outside the gene matches. Per germline, CDR1 SGHRS and CDR2 YFSETQ. In DNA form, the CDR3 reads TGCGCCAGCACCCAACCTCTAGCGGGGGGGCCTGATGAGCAGTTCTTC. Residues: CASTQPLAGGPDEQFF. The full variable domain, rest sourced from reference TRBV5-1 and TRBJ2-1, is KAGVTQTPRYLIKTRGQQVTLSCSPISGHRSVSWYQQTPGQGLQFLFEYFSETQRNKGNFPGRFSGRQFSNSRSEMNVSTLELGDSALYLCASTQPLAGGPDEQFFGPGTRLTVL.

The chain carries TRBV5-1 and TRBJ1-6, with D unresolved. Deletions cut 3 bases from V and 5 bases from J, with 15 bases between. The CDR3 loop spans 16 amino acids. In germline, CDR1 is SGHRS, CDR2 YFSETQ. The CDR3 DNA sequence: TGCGCCAGCAGCTCCGGCCCCGCCAGGAATAATTCACCCCTCCACTTT. Translating gives CASSSGPARNNSPLHF. Variable domain in full (rest from reference TRBV5-1 and TRBJ1-6): KAGVTQTPRYLIKTRGQQVTLSCSPISGHRSVSWYQQTPGQGLQFLFEYFSETQRNKGNFPGRFSGRQFSNSRSEMNVSTLELGDSALYLCASSSGPARNNSPLHFGNGTRLTVT.

The chain recombines TRBV5-6 with TRBJ2-3, with a possible D match to TRBD1 (6 bases). This CDR3 has 13 residues. Per germline, CDR1 SGHDT and CDR2 YYEEEE. V was clipped by 4 bases and J by 1 base, with 7 bases between them. The CDR3 DNA reads as TGTGCCAGCAGCCCAGGGGGCACAGATACGCAGTATTTT. Encoded protein: CASSPGGTDTQYF.

The rearrangement joins TRBV2 to TRBJ1-2; D perhaps matches TRBD1 (5 bases). V was shortened by 6 bases and J by 7 bases, with 12 bases between the two germline ends. This CDR3 has 12 residues. Per germline, CDR1 SNHLY and CDR2 FYNNEI. CDR3 residues: CASRGREGGYTF. The CDR3 nucleotides are TGTGCCAGCAGGGGACGGGAGGGTGGCTACACCTTC.